This T cell receptor (beta chain) was captured by sequencing in a study of neoadjuvant anti-PD-1 for oral cavity cancer. As for the study in general: Patients without progression got a fourth dose around day 43.

Regarding the study as a whole: After neoadjuvant nivolumab, PBMC T cell clonality was significantly higher in non-responders than responders.

Looked up from germline, CDR1 is KGHSH and CDR2 is LQKENI. The CDR3 has 14 amino acids. V shed 3 bases, J shed 7 bases, and the junction held 7 bases outside the gene matches. This clone has a handful of counts. Its antigen is not identified. The assay was immunoSEQ multiplex PCR, and TCRdb's table has in-frame clones only and misses some. The repertoire holds about 14,000 clones, with roughly 65% as singletons. Stage II-IVA oral cavity squamous cell carcinoma was new and untreated by systemic or radiation therapy. This sample comprised PBMCs, obtained before nivolumab (anti-PD-1) treatment. This TCR was recovered from a person aged 35-79 years with oral cavity squamous cell carcinoma. The chain employs TRBV18 and TRBJ1-2; 8 bases map to TRBD1. The DNA for the CDR3 is TGTGCCAGCTCACCTCAGACAGGGGTCGGTGGCTACACCTTC. Translated: CASSPQTGVGGYTF. The variable domain in full, with the rest retrieved from reference TRBV18 and TRBJ1-2, is NAGVMQNPRHLVRRRGQEARLRCSPMKGHSHVYWYRQLPEEGLKFMVYLQKENIIDESGMPKERFSAEFPKEGPSILRIQQVVRGDSAAYFCASSPQTGVGGYTFGSGTRLTVV.